Shown below are 5 T cell receptor beta chains from a single sample sequenced in a study of beta chain features in type 1 diabetes. The authors reverse transcribed all of the isolated RNA, so sequencing captured expressed TCRB transcripts. The repertoire was sequenced with immunoSEQ multiplex PCR; TCRdb's copy has only in-frame clones and lacks some. This table has about 400,000 clones, roughly 12% appearing once. These receptors lack a known antigen. The study's findings and limits: Type 1 diabetes patients showed a moderate but significant shortening of TCRB CDR3s in all four CD4+ subsets.

Sequencing was performed on naive CD4+ T cells from blood. The origin of the receptors is a young woman with type 1 diabetes.

This clone was counted between two and nine times. The rearrangement joins TRBV4-3 to TRBJ2-1; 9 positions agree with TRBD2. CDR3 length: 17 residues. Germline V gene data show CDR1 as LGHNA and CDR2 as YSLEER. Unmatched junction bases numbered 11, after V lost 3 bases and J lost 5 bases. The CDR3 reads CASSQRRGGGADNEQFF. The CDR3 nucleotides are TGCGCCAGCAGCCAGCGTCGGGGCGGGGGGGCCGACAATGAGCAGTTCTTC.

The chain couples TRBV2 to TRBJ2-3; TRBD1 matches 10 bases. J was trimmed by 5 bases and V by 5 bases; bases with no gene match: 4. In germline, CDR1 is SNHLY, CDR2 FYNNEI. The CDR3 contains 14 residues. The CDR3 here is CASSRWDRGDTQYF. DNA for the CDR3: TGTGCCAGCAGTCGGTGGGACAGGGGAGATACGCAGTATTTT.

This clone has only a few counts. V usage is TRBV5-4 and J usage is TRBJ1-2; D possibly corresponds to TRBD1 (5 bases). There are 14 residues in the CDR3. Trimming removed 6 bases at V and 6 bases at J, with 18 bases between. Germline lookup yields CDR1 SGHNT and CDR2 YYREEE (reference sequence). CDR3 sequence: CASTLGGREDGYTF. CDR3 bases: TGTGCCAGCACCCTTGGTGGCAGGGAGGATGGCTACACCTTC.

This clone was counted between two and nine times. The chain links TRBV13 to TRBJ1-2; 10 positions match TRBD1. This CDR3 is built from 15 residues. Germline lookup yields CDR1 PRHDT and CDR2 FYEKMQ (reference sequence). V lost 5 bases and J lost 1; bases outside the gene matches: 4. The CDR3 DNA reads as TGTGCCAGCAGCCTCGGACAGGGGGATAACTATGGCTACACCTTC. Amino acid sequence: CASSLGQGDNYGYTF.

This clone was counted only a few times. The genes are TRBV29-1 and TRBJ2-1; 14 nucleotides match TRBD2. Germline-derived CDR1 and CDR2 are SQVTM and ANQGSEA. Trimming at V came to 4 bases and at J to 7 bases, leaving 6 bases not matched to a gene. CDR3 length: 15 amino acids. Here the CDR3 reads CSVARRLAGGNEQFF. In DNA, the CDR3 is TGCAGCGTTGCTCGCCGACTAGCGGGGGGGAATGAGCAGTTCTTC.